This TCR beta chain was identified during a study of blood T cell repertoires in COVID-19 (dated by TCRdb to 2018 to 2021). Broadly, across the study: For ImmuneRACE Cohort 3, a participant was defined as recovered based on two consecutive negative NP/OP PCR tests, clearance by a healthcare professional, or resolution of symptoms. The collaborator samples originated in the United States, Italy and Spain and spanned the acute and convalescent phases of COVID-19. The material from the prospective study consisted of cDNA or gDNA derived from T cells, B-cell-depleted T cells, or PBMCs. The dataset comprised deeply sampled blood TCRbeta repertoires from subjects exposed to, actively infected with, or recovered from COVID-19. The repertoires were released in a freely available public database intended as a resource for research on the immune response to SARS-CoV-2. The samples were drawn from two sources: the first 160 participants of the ongoing ImmuneRACE study, and approximately 1,300 subjects contributed by 6 global collaborators. Nearly every sample came with metadata listing a de-identified subject ID, COVID-19 status, age in years and sex. Where available, HLA class I and class II types were taken from metadata supplied by the sample provider and were not determined by assay-based typing. Findings and caveats that apply to the study as a whole: Clinical and demographic metadata were provided uncurated, with the amount varying by source and participant.

This clone is a singleton in its sample. Its antigen is unknown. Nothing much larger sits one base from this clone, and base qualities are not available. CDR1 and CDR2 (MNHEY, SMNVEV) derive from the germline V gene (reference sequence). From cysteine to phenylalanine, the CDR3 is 14 amino acids long. The entry retains the CDR3 DNA only, 42 bases that are in frame from base 1. A distance of 10 bases separates the germline ends of V and J, which lose 4 bases and 1 base respectively. TCRbeta CDR3 regions were amplified from genomic DNA by means of the immunoSEQ Assay, a bias-controlled multiplex PCR. Turning to the authors' computational methods: The number of nucleated cells in each sample was estimated from the amplification of reference gene primers within the assay. To quantify the absolute abundance of each unique TCRbeta CDR3 rearrangement, sequence reads were collapsed and filtered. For each sample, productive Simpson clonality was calculated as the square root of Simpson's diversity index across productive rearrangements. TCRdb took this table from immuneACCESS and kept in-frame rearrangements with V and J called. Such tables lack part of the clones; where checked against another copy, unresolved V genes explain under half of the gap, and the rest is unexplained. That table gives V, J and clone size, and the DNA gave D and trimming. The sample profile shows 350,000 to 450,000 clones; around 87% of them were found once. Less than 2.5% of the sample is held by the ten biggest clonotypes.

Participants in the prospective study were aged roughly 18 to 100 years, lived in 20 to 30 United States geographic areas, and enrolled through a virtual design. To assign participants to cohorts, the prospective study relied on clinical history that participants themselves reported in a screening survey and a study questionnaire. In the prospective study, whole blood, serum and a nasopharyngeal or oropharyngeal swab were collected from each participant by mobile phlebotomists. Additional blood draws and questionnaires over a 2-month period could optionally be provided by prospective study participants. Before DNA extraction, blood samples from the prospective study were shipped at room temperature or frozen.

The chain couples TRBV27 to TRBJ1-1; perhaps TRBD1 is the D gene, with 6 bases matching. Sequencing was carried out using PBMCs or T cells enriched from blood (not recorded which). The sequence came from a man aged 35-49 years in a cohort exposed to, infected with or recovered from COVID-19 (not recorded which). In nucleotide form, the sequence is TGTGCCAGCAGTTACAGGGCCTGGAACACTGAAGCTTTCTTT. Its coded protein is CASSYRAWNTEAFF.